The clone carrying this TCR beta chain was seen a few times. Antigen unknown. Germline CDR1 is ENHRY and CDR2 is SYGVKD. CDR3 length: 13 residues. Trimming took 2 bases from V and 4 from J, leaving 8 bases between them. These data belong to a study of post-analysis software for immune sequencing data. Study-wide context: The study covered relapsing-remitting, secondary progressive and progressive-relapsing courses of multiple sclerosis.

Study findings and constraints: The study found TRBV5-6, TRBV5-1 and TRBV20-1 among roughly 5 TRBV segments more frequent in patients than controls. F measure clustering grouped samples strongly by preparation batch. For normalized Chao1 diversity, multiple sclerosis patients scored significantly lower than controls did.

Presence of unique molecular identifiers characterized the TCR beta cDNA libraries. cDNA molecules numbering approximately 500,000 came from about 0.94 to 9.7 million T cells. TCRdb reprocessed the PCR reads with MiXCR, giving one entry per CDR3 protein. This sample has more than 350,000 distinct CDR3 sequences, with approximately 37% found just once. The sample taken for sequencing was blood. This chain connects TRBV10-3 to TRBJ1-1; no definite D call. The TCR originated in a girl aged 2 to 10 with multiple sclerosis. CDR3 loop: CAISEDRGTEAFF. The CDR3 nucleotides are TGTGCCATCAGTGAGGATCGGGGCACTGAAGCTTTCTTT.